These 26 T cell receptor beta chains share one sample of origin, sequenced in a study of T cell repertoires in cytomegalovirus infection. TCRdb redid the calling of the reads with MiXCR, one entry per CDR3 protein. The table shows 450,000 to 650,000 distinct CDR3 sequences, with about a quarter occurring only once. The sample taken for sequencing was PBMCs. All receptors derive from a human donor in good health (CMV status not recorded). Some clones in this sample may be carry-over from other donors' samples.

This clonotype has more than one count but fewer than ten. J is TRBJ1-1 and V is TRBV28; D is ambiguous. With 1 base removed from V and 5 bases from J, the gap between germline ends came to 5 bases. CDR1 is MDHEN, CDR2 SYDVKM, per germline. The CDR3 loop spans 12 amino acids. The CDR3 DNA reads TGTGCCAGCAGTTTATCTTGGACTGAAGCTTTCTTT. Its protein product is CASSLSWTEAFF.

The chain uses TRBV7-2 and TRBJ2-1; 12 bases are shared with TRBD2. V shed 1 base and J 1 base; nucleotides not matched to a gene: 5. Germline CDR1 is SGHTA and CDR2 is FQGNSA. This CDR3 spans 18 amino acids. Written as DNA, the CDR3 is TGTGCCAGCAGCTTAGAACTAGCGGGAGGTTCTTCCTACAATGAGCAGTTCTTC. It encodes CASSLELAGGSSYNEQFF.

The chain joins TRBV27 to TRBJ2-7; D remains ambiguous. The CDR3 runs to 13 residues. V lost 6 bases and J lost 7, with 16 bases in between. Germline CDR1 is MNHEY and CDR2 is SMNVEV (reference sequence). The CDR3 DNA reads as TGTGCCAGCAGGCCCGCGGTTACGAGGGAGCAGTACTTC. This codes for CASRPAVTREQYF.

The V and J genes are TRBV20-1 and TRBJ2-7; tentative D call: TRBD2 (5 bases). CDR3 length: 14 amino acids. CDR1 DFQATT and CDR2 SNEGSKA come from the germline V gene (reference sequence). The V gene lost 5 bases and the J gene lost 4 bases, with 18 bases spanning the gap. The CDR3 loop reads CSAARRAGRYEQYF. The CDR3 DNA sequence: TGCAGTGCTGCCCGGCGGGCCGGTAGATACGAGCAGTACTTC.

This clonotype was recorded at least ten times. The chain carries TRBV28 and TRBJ1-5; D is unclear. Germline CDR1 MDHEN, CDR2 SYDVKM. Trimming removed 6 bases from V and 5 bases from J, with 8 bases in between. The CDR3 sequence is 12 residues long. The CDR3 is CASRDGHQPQHF. The DNA for the CDR3 is TGTGCCAGCAGGGACGGCCATCAGCCCCAGCATTTT.

The chain couples TRBV5-4 to TRBJ2-1; TRBD2 agrees at 7 bases. Germline V gene data show CDR1 as SGHNT and CDR2 as YYREEE (reference sequence). The CDR3 covers 14 residues. V was clipped by 3 bases and J by 7 bases; unmatched bases: 7. The CDR3 reads CASSSKREPNEQFF. The CDR3 region has the DNA TGTGCCAGCAGCTCAAAGCGGGAACCAAATGAGCAGTTCTTC. The whole variable domain, remainder taken from reference TRBV5-4 and TRBJ2-1, is ETGVTQSPTHLIKTRGQQVTLRCSSQSGHNTVSWYQQALGQGPQFIFQYYREEENGRGNFPPRFSGLQFPNYSSELNVNALELDDSALYLCASSSKREPNEQFFGPGTRLTVL.

The chain couples TRBV12-3 or TRBV12-4 to TRBJ2-1, with 13 bases lining up with TRBD2. The CDR3 is made up of 20 amino acids. V dropped 0 bases and J dropped 0; count of bases not matched to a gene: 8. The CDR3, as DNA: TGTGCCAGCAGTTTAGCGCAGGGACTAGCGGGATTAGGCTCCTACAATGAGCAGTTCTTC. It codes for CASSLAQGLAGLGSYNEQFF.

A few counts support this clonotype. The chain carries TRBV12-3 or TRBV12-4 and TRBJ2-1, with unresolved D. The CDR3 loop spans 15 amino acids. Deletions cut 7 bases from V and 0 bases from J, with 13 bases between. The CDR3 is CASTKRMSSYNEQFF. The CDR3 DNA is TGTGCCAGCACTAAGCGAATGAGCTCCTACAATGAGCAGTTCTTC.

This clonotype was seen more than once but under ten times. The chain couples TRBV7-2 to TRBJ2-3; D is possibly TRBD1 (6 bases). The CDR3 is 17 amino acids. CDR1 SGHTA and CDR2 FQGNSA come from the germline V gene. V shed 1 base and J shed 0 bases, with 14 bases lying between them. The CDR3 protein is CASSLGGQSLSTDTQYF. The CDR3 nucleotides are TGTGCCAGCAGCTTAGGCGGACAGAGTTTAAGCACAGATACGCAGTATTTT.

This rearrangement joins TRBV11-2 to TRBJ2-1; no definite D call. Trimming stripped 1 base from V and 5 bases from J, with 6 bases between. Germline CDR1 and CDR2: SGHAT and FQNNGV. The CDR3 length is 13 residues. This CDR3 is CASSLVINNEQFF. The CDR3, as DNA: TGTGCCAGCAGCTTAGTTATTAACAATGAGCAGTTCTTC. Supplemented by reference TRBV11-2 and TRBJ2-1, the full variable domain reads EAGVAQSPRYKIIEKRQSVAFWCNPISGHATLYWYQQILGQGPKLLIQFQNNGVVDDSQLPKDRFSAERLKGVDSTLKIQPAKLEDSAVYLCASSLVINNEQFFGPGTRLTVL.

This rearrangement joins TRBV14 to TRBJ1-1; D not resolved. The V gene lost 2 bases and the J gene lost 5 bases, with 9 bases spanning the gap. Germline assignment: CDR1 SGHDN and CDR2 FVKESK. This CDR3 is 13 amino acids long. The CDR3 reads CASSQPRRTEAFF. CDR3 bases: TGTGCCAGCAGCCAACCCCGAAGGACTGAAGCTTTCTTT.

This clonotype was detected a few times. The chain has TRBV28 and TRBJ2-3, with a weak D call TRBD2 (5 bases). Trimming cost V 3 bases and J 4 bases, with 14 bases left between them. This CDR3 contains 15 residues. Germline V CDR1 and CDR2: MDHEN, SYDVKM. CDR3 in amino acids: CASSFPSLGADTQYF. DNA of the CDR3: TGTGCCAGCAGTTTCCCAAGCCTCGGGGCAGATACGCAGTATTTT. The full variable domain, with the rest looked up from reference TRBV28 and TRBJ2-3, is DVKVTQSSRYLVKRTGEKVFLECVQDMDHENMFWYRQDPGLGLRLIYFSYDVKMKEKGDIPEGYSVSREKKERFSLILESASTNQTSMYLCASSFPSLGADTQYFGPGTRLTVL.

In this sample, this clonotype turned up many times. The V gene is TRBV7-2, the J gene TRBJ2-7; TRBD1 matches 7 bases. J gave up 1 base and V 2 bases, and 11 bases lay outside the gene matches. CDR1 is SGHTA and CDR2 is FQGNSA in the germline V gene. The CDR3 sequence is 17 residues long. CDR3 sequence reads: CASSLSDRVRGSYEQYF. CDR3 nucleotide sequence: TGTGCCAGCAGCTTAAGCGACAGGGTTCGTGGTTCCTACGAGCAGTACTTC. The full variable domain, its missing parts supplied by reference TRBV7-2 and TRBJ2-7, is GAGVSQSPSNKVTEKGKDVELRCDPISGHTALYWYRQSLGQGLEFLIYFQGNSAPDKSGLPSDRFSAERTGGSVSTLTIQRTQQEDSAVYLCASSLSDRVRGSYEQYFGPGTRLTVT.

DNA for the CDR3: TGTGCCATTTCTGGACCTGCGCCTCCCCCGGGTACGCAGTATTTT. It codes for CAISGPAPPPGTQYF. The chain employs TRBV10-3 and TRBJ2-3, with D hard to call. Trimming shortened V by 9 bases and J by 8 bases, and 24 bases separated the two germline ends. The CDR3 totals 15 residues. In germline, CDR1 is ENHRY, CDR2 SYGVKD.

This clonotype was picked up a small number of times. This chain links TRBV2 with TRBJ2-7; possibly TRBD1 for D (6 bases). With 5 bases removed from V and 5 bases from J, the gap between germline ends came to 19 bases. CDR1 SNHLY and CDR2 FYNNEI come from the germline V gene. CDR3 length: 15 residues. Here the CDR3 DNA reads TGTGCCAGCAGTAAAACATCATACAGGGCCGACGAGCAGTACTTC. It translates to CASSKTSYRADEQYF.

The chain joins TRBV24-1 to TRBJ2-1; D perhaps matches TRBD1 (5 bases). The V gene's germline CDR1 is KGHDR and CDR2 SFDVKD. V lost 4 bases and J lost 6, with 15 bases in between. This CDR3 has 15 residues. The CDR3 loop reads CATSDGSPQANEQFF. The DNA of the CDR3 is TGTGCCACCAGTGACGGTTCCCCACAGGCCAATGAGCAGTTCTTC.

This clonotype has a handful of counts. The chain joins TRBV29-1 to TRBJ2-1; TRBD2 matches at 11 bases. The V segment lost 4 bases and the J segment 7 bases; nucleotides outside the gene matches: 18. The CDR3 sequence is 18 residues long. Looked up from germline, CDR1 is SQVTM and CDR2 is ANQGSEA. The CDR3 region has the DNA TGCAGCGTTGTAGGTGTAGCGGGAGGGGGGGGCCTAGGAAATGAGCAGTTCTTC. The encoded protein is CSVVGVAGGGGLGNEQFF.

The chain couples TRBV6-6 to TRBJ2-5; TRBD1 might be the D (6 bases). The CDR3 is made up of 12 amino acids. Trimming removed 5 bases at V and 9 bases at J, with 13 bases between. Germline CDR1 and CDR2: MNHNY and SVGAGI (reference sequence). This CDR3 reads CASSNGAGAQYF. The CDR3 DNA sequence: TGTGCCAGCAGTAACGGAGCAGGGGCCCAGTACTTC.

The rearrangement links TRBV7-6 to TRBJ2-1, with 7 bases lining up with TRBD2. The V gene end was trimmed by 7 bases and the J gene end by 6 bases; junction bases not matched to a gene: 12. The CDR3 contains 15 residues. CDR1 and CDR2 from the germline V gene are SGHVS and FNYEAQ. The CDR3 spells CASTYPTSAVNEQFF. Written as DNA, the CDR3 is TGTGCCAGCACTTATCCAACTAGCGCAGTCAATGAGCAGTTCTTC.

This clonotype was picked up a small number of times. This rearrangement joins TRBV9 to TRBJ2-5; D possibly corresponds to TRBD1 (6 bases). The CDR3 is made up of 15 amino acids. V gave up 0 bases and J gave up 5 bases, with 14 bases separating them. Germline V lookup: CDR1 SGDLS, CDR2 YYNGEE. The CDR3 sequence: CASSVVSGARETQYF. CDR3 nucleotides: TGTGCCAGCAGCGTAGTGTCAGGGGCGAGGGAGACCCAGTACTTC.

The rearrangement links TRBV19 to TRBJ1-1; D uncertain. The V gene's germline CDR1 is LNHDA and CDR2 SQIVND (reference sequence). Trimming stripped 3 bases from V and 1 base from J, with 9 bases between. This CDR3 spans 14 amino acids. CDR3 residues: CASSIPMGNTEAFF. The CDR3 coding sequence is TGTGCCAGTAGTATTCCCATGGGGAACACTGAAGCTTTCTTT.

The rearrangement links TRBV6-5 to TRBJ1-2, with 7 positions matching TRBD1. The V gene's germline CDR1 is MNHEY and CDR2 SVGAGI. V lost 6 bases, J lost 4 bases, and 5 bases stayed unmatched. The CDR3 extends over 13 amino acids. The CDR3 DNA reads TGTGCCAGCAGGTCGCGACAGGGCTATGGCTACACCTTC. This encodes CASRSRQGYGYTF.

This clonotype appeared many times. The CDR3 region has the DNA TGTGCCAGCAGTTTTTGGGGTTTGACAGGGTCGTACGAGCAGTACTTC. This sequence encodes CASSFWGLTGSYEQYF. The V gene is TRBV12-3 or TRBV12-4, the J gene TRBJ2-7, with 7 bases lining up with TRBD1. Losses at the gene ends were 3 bases for V and 4 bases for J; bases not matched to a gene: 12. The CDR3 totals 16 residues.

This clonotype was counted many times. The chain couples TRBV7-2 to TRBJ2-1, with 11 bases lining up with TRBD2. The germline gives CDR1 SGHTA, CDR2 FQGNSA. J gave up 2 bases and V 8 bases, and 14 bases lay outside the gene matches. This CDR3 contains 18 residues. The CDR3 coding sequence is TGTGCCAGCGGACCTGGGATAGCGGGAGGGAGAACCTACAATGAGCAGTTCTTC. Protein product: CASGPGIAGGRTYNEQFF.

The rearrangement joins TRBV5-6 to TRBJ1-1, with D uncertain. The germline V and J ends were trimmed by 0 bases and 5 bases, with 17 bases remaining between them. CDR3 size: 16 residues. CDR1 and CDR2 from the germline V gene are SGHDT and YYEEEE. CDR3 DNA sequence: TGTGCCAGCAGCTTGGGAGGGTGGGAGGGTACAACTGAAGCTTTCTTT. Encoded protein: CASSLGGWEGTTEAFF.

This clonotype was picked up a small number of times. This sequence joins TRBV5-6 and TRBJ1-1; no clear D. CDR1 is SGHDT and CDR2 is YYEEEE in the germline V gene. The CDR3 has 13 amino acids. Trimming stripped 2 bases from V and 4 bases from J, with 9 bases between. The CDR3 reads CASSFRVATEAFF. The DNA for the CDR3 is TGTGCCAGCAGCTTTCGGGTCGCCACTGAAGCTTTCTTT.